The 5 T cell receptor beta chains reported below all come from one sample, sequenced in a study of blood T cell repertoires in COVID-19 (TCRdb year 2020). Library preparation used the immunoSEQ multiplex PCR assay. TCRdb limited this immuneACCESS table to in-frame rearrangements with V and J called. A share of clones is missing; checked studies link under half to unresolved V genes, and the rest is unexplained. The sample records some 130,000 clones, 86% of which are singletons. The ten largest clones capture approximately 10% of the sample. Sequenced: peripheral blood. Receptors were obtained from a woman aged 70 to 79 with COVID-19, enrolled during active disease.

The chain links TRBV5-6 to TRBJ1-3; D not resolved. V gave up 2 bases and J gave up 3 bases, with 15 bases separating them. CDR3 length: 16 residues. The germline CDR1 and CDR2 sequences are SGHDT and YYEEEE. CDR3 nucleotides: TGTGCCAGCAGCTTAAATCTGTTCCGTGTTGGAAACACCATATATTTT. This translates into CASSLNLFRVGNTIYF.

This clone has only one observation. The chain combines TRBV30 with TRBJ1-5, with a possible D match to TRBD1 (5 bases). The CDR3 contains 14 residues. Trimming shortened V by 1 base and J by 2 bases, and 9 bases separated the two germline ends. Per the germline V gene, CDR1 is GTSNPN and CDR2 is SVGIG (reference sequence). The CDR3 nucleotides are TGTGCCTGGAGTGGGGGCAGTCGCAATCAGCCCCAGCATTTT. This gives the protein CAWSGGSRNQPQHF.

This sequence joins TRBV5-1 and TRBJ2-7; 9 bases match TRBD2. With V trimmed by 4 bases and J by 4 bases, 21 bases remained unmatched. The germline CDR1 and CDR2 sequences are SGHRS and YFSETQ. CDR3 length: 19 amino acids. CDR3 sequence (DNA): TGCGCCAGCAGCAGAACCCTCTCGACTGGTCTAGCGGGGAGATACGAGCAGTACTTC. Amino acid sequence: CASSRTLSTGLAGRYEQYF.

The chain joins TRBV27 to TRBJ2-1, with D maybe TRBD2 (5 bases). The germline V and J ends were trimmed by 3 bases and 0 bases, with 9 bases remaining between them. This CDR3 spans 15 amino acids. CDR1 and CDR2 (germline): MNHEY, SMNVEV (reference sequence). The DNA of the CDR3 is TGTGCCAGCAGTTTGACGGGGAGCTCCTACAATGAGCAGTTCTTC. Residues: CASSLTGSSYNEQFF.

The chain combines TRBV28 with TRBJ2-1; D gene ambiguous. From germline, CDR1 is MDHEN and CDR2 SYDVKM. The CDR3 spans 14 residues. V lost 4 bases, J lost 2 bases, and 9 bases lay in between. CDR3 loop: CASSYSVAYNEQFF. CDR3 nucleotide sequence: TGTGCCAGCAGTTATTCAGTCGCCTACAATGAGCAGTTCTTC.